Listed here are 10 T cell receptor beta chains from one sample, sequenced in a study of shared clonotypes between healthy human individuals. Assay used: immunoSEQ multiplex PCR; TCRdb lists only in-frame clones, some missing. Here the sample spans 950,000 to 1,100,000 clones, approximately 80% being singletons. Specimen: memory CD4+ T cells from PBMCs. Subset indicated: CD45RA-negative fraction. These receptor sequences come from a man aged 18 to 30 in good health. Some clones in this sample may be carry-over from other donors' samples.

The chain couples TRBV6-4 to TRBJ2-5; maybe TRBD1 (6 bases). Looked up from germline, CDR1 is MRHNA and CDR2 is SNTAGT. The CDR3 spans 15 residues. V lost 2 bases and J 2 bases, leaving 12 bases between the germline ends. CDR3: CASSDADRHQETQYF. For the CDR3, the DNA is TGTGCCAGCAGTGACGCCGACAGGCATCAAGAGACCCAGTACTTC.

The chain joins TRBV11-2 to TRBJ2-7; TRBD1 matches 11 bases. Per germline, CDR1 SGHAT and CDR2 FQNNGV. This CDR3 spans 14 amino acids. After removal of 1 base from V and 9 bases from J, the junction contained 5 bases not matched to a gene. The CDR3 region has the DNA TGTGCCAGCAGCTTAGGGACAGGGGGCGATTTGCAGTACTTC. It is translated as CASSLGTGGDLQYF.

The chain combines TRBV11-2 with TRBJ1-1; D not resolved. The germline V and J ends were trimmed by 3 bases and 0 bases, with 17 bases remaining between them. The germline V gene has CDR1 SGHAT and CDR2 FQNNGV. The CDR3 has 17 residues. The CDR3 here is CASSFSMRAIMNTEAFF. In DNA, the CDR3 is TGTGCCAGCAGCTTCTCGATGCGGGCGATCATGAACACTGAAGCTTTCTTT.

The chain is built from TRBV28 and TRBJ1-2, with 7 bases matching TRBD1. The ends lost 8 bases at V and 5 bases at J; junction bases unmatched: 11. Germline CDR1 is MDHEN and CDR2 is SYDVKM. This CDR3 has 14 amino acids. The chain's CDR3 is CASSLRDSRYGYTF. The CDR3 coding sequence is TGTGCCAGCTCCCTCCGGGACAGTAGATATGGCTACACCTTC.

The V and J genes are TRBV30 and TRBJ2-3; perhaps TRBD2 as D (7 bases). Germline CDR1 reads GTSNPN; CDR2 reads SVGIG (reference sequence). V lost 0 bases, J lost 3 bases, and 16 bases lay in between. The CDR3 has 16 residues. The CDR3 reads CAWSVGGGGGTDTQYF. For the CDR3, the DNA is TGTGCCTGGAGTGTAGGGGGAGGGGGAGGGACAGATACGCAGTATTTT.

This clone was recorded at least ten times. V usage is TRBV7-2 and J usage is TRBJ1-2; D gene ambiguous. V was shortened by 4 bases and J by 5 bases, with 11 bases between the two germline ends. This CDR3 has 13 residues. Germline V CDR1 and CDR2: SGHTA, FQGNSA. The CDR3 spells CASSSSRLYGYTF. For the CDR3, the DNA is TGTGCCAGCAGCTCCTCTAGGTTGTATGGCTACACCTTC.

The sample holds a few counts of this clone. The J gene is TRBJ1-3, the V gene TRBV5-6; D is unresolved. V was trimmed by 0 bases and J by 0 bases, leaving 7 bases between them. The CDR3 sequence is 15 residues long. Germline CDR1 and CDR2: SGHDT and YYEEEE. As DNA, the CDR3 is TGTGCCAGCAGCTTGGACGCGAACTCTGGAAACACCATATATTTT. As protein: CASSLDANSGNTIYF.

This clone was seen more than once but under ten times. The V and J genes are TRBV11-1 and TRBJ1-1; D remains unclear. The CDR3 is 13 residues long. Germline V gene sequence: CDR1 SGHAT, CDR2 FQDESV (reference sequence). V was pared by 0 bases and J by 3 bases, with 5 bases between. The CDR3 sequence is CASSLALDTEAFF. The DNA for the CDR3 is TGTGCCAGCAGCTTAGCCCTGGACACTGAAGCTTTCTTT.

The CDR3 DNA sequence: TGTGCCAGTAGTAAGACCCTACTGACAGGGAGAGGTGGCTACACCTTC. Translating it yields CASSKTLLTGRGGYTF. The genes are TRBV19 and TRBJ1-2; 7 nucleotides agree with TRBD1. This CDR3 is built from 16 residues. Trimming cost V 4 bases and J 7 bases; bases outside gene matches: 15. The germline V gene encodes CDR1 LNHDA and CDR2 SQIVND (reference sequence).

This clone was counted many times. Other DNA sequences in the sample encode the same CDR3. The chain has TRBV28 and TRBJ2-5; the match to TRBD2 covers 11 bases. The CDR3 has 16 residues. From germline, CDR1 is MDHEN and CDR2 SYDVKM. The trim removed 0 bases at V and 3 bases at J, leaving 3 bases unmatched. CDR3 protein: CASSLWGSGREETQYF. The CDR3 DNA reads as TGTGCCAGCAGTTTATGGGGTAGCGGGAGGGAAGAGACCCAGTACTTC. The whole variable domain, remainder taken from reference TRBV28 and TRBJ2-5, is DVKVTQSSRYLVKRTGEKVFLECVQDMDHENMFWYRQDPGLGLRLIYFSYDVKMKEKGDIPEGYSVSREKKERFSLILESASTNQTSMYLCASSLWGSGREETQYFGPGTRLLVL.